Described below is a single T cell receptor (beta chain) sequence and its context. The data stem from a study of blood T cell repertoires in COVID-19. Study-wide background: Samples of COVID-19 (acute and convalescent) were obtained from the United States, Italy and Spain. Nucleic acid was either cDNA or gDNA, and it came from T cells, B-cell-depleted T cells, or PBMCs.

Only in-frame clones appear in the TCRdb table, and some are missing; sequencing was by immunoSEQ multiplex PCR. The data contain approximately 250,000 clones, around 83% of them singletons. This clonotype originated in a middle-aged man with acute or convalescent COVID-19. The specimen was peripheral blood.

This CDR3 reads CATSDAGTPYTGELFF. Here the CDR3 DNA reads TGTGCCACCAGTGACGCCGGGACTCCTTACACCGGGGAGCTGTTTTTT. The chain joins TRBV24-1 to TRBJ2-2; tentative D call: TRBD2 (6 bases). Trimming removed 4 bases at V and 3 bases at J, with 14 bases between. Germline V CDR1 and CDR2: KGHDR, SFDVKD. The CDR3 has 16 residues.